Following are 22 T cell receptor beta chains from one sample sequenced in a study of regulatory T cells in long-lasting Graves disease. The time point was: newly diagnosed GD, antithyroid drugs for less than 3 months. TCR sequences were obtained from RNA taken from PBMCs. To make TCR beta libraries, researchers used iRepertoire HTBI primers and Arm-PCR of CDR3 regions. Using its own MiXCR run on the multiplex PCR reads, TCRdb lists one record per CDR3 protein. This table holds some 370,000 distinct CDR3 sequences, about 11% found once. This same sample was also part of a study on T cells in Graves' hyperthyroidism and ophthalmopathy.

This material consisted of peripheral blood mononuclear cells (PBMCs), taken at new diagnosis, from a patient treated with antithyroid drugs. The receptor set was obtained from a woman in her late teens or twenties with Graves disease.

This clonotype was seen ten or more times. This chain uses TRBV2 with TRBJ2-5; TRBD2 matches 10 bases. V dropped 3 bases and J dropped 1; count of bases not matched to a gene: 11. This CDR3 is built from 18 residues. Germline CDR1 is SNHLY and CDR2 is FYNNEI. CDR3 amino acids: CASSEAWASGGFQETQYF. The CDR3 nucleotides read TGTGCCAGCAGTGAGGCCTGGGCTAGCGGGGGCTTCCAAGAGACCCAGTACTTC.

About this clonotype itself: The CDR3 ends on some other residue instead of the conserved phenylalanine or tryptophan, so this is likely a read error. The chain employs TRBV12-3 or TRBV12-4 and TRBJ1-1; 9 positions agree with TRBD1. Losses at the gene ends were 6 bases for V and 4 bases for J; bases not matched to a gene: 0. This CDR3 has 12 residues. CDR3 amino acids: CASRTGGTEAFL. Written as DNA, the CDR3 is TGTGCCAGCAGGACAGGGGGCACTGAAGCTTTCCTT.

This clonotype was seen at least ten times. The chain links TRBV24-1 to TRBJ2-7, with no clear D. Trimming took 4 bases from V and 0 from J, leaving 12 bases between them. This CDR3 has 15 residues. Germline CDR1 KGHDR, CDR2 SFDVKD. DNA of the CDR3: TGTGCCACCAGTGACTCAAGTTCCTCCTCCTACGAGCAGTACTTC. Amino acid sequence: CATSDSSSSSYEQYF.

The sample holds many counts of this clonotype. The chain employs TRBV7-2 and TRBJ1-5; D not certain. V was clipped by 1 base and J by 3 bases, with 10 bases between them. Germline assignment: CDR1 SGHTA and CDR2 FQGNSA. The CDR3 length is 15 residues. The CDR3 loop reads CASSLEVAANQPQHF. The CDR3 DNA sequence: TGTGCCAGCAGCTTAGAGGTGGCAGCCAATCAGCCCCAGCATTTT.

This clonotype was found many times. The V gene is TRBV28, the J gene TRBJ2-3, with 14 bases lining up with TRBD2. Trimming removed 2 bases from V and 10 bases from J; junction bases left unmatched: 5. The CDR3 contains 15 residues. Germline lookup yields CDR1 MDHEN and CDR2 SYDVKM. This CDR3 reads CASSLGTSGGVSQYF. The DNA of the CDR3 is TGTGCCAGCAGTTTAGGGACTAGCGGGGGTGTGTCGCAGTATTTT.

The chain recombines TRBV29-1 with TRBJ2-3; possibly TRBD1 for D (6 bases). The V and J ends lost 6 bases and 5 bases respectively, with 9 bases between them. CDR1 is SQVTM and CDR2 is ANQGSEA in the germline V gene. This CDR3 spans 11 amino acids. CDR3 DNA sequence: TGCAGCGTCGCACAGGGAGATACGCAGTATTTT. It yields the protein CSVAQGDTQYF.

This clonotype has more than one count but fewer than ten. V gene TRBV20-1 combines with J gene TRBJ2-5; 9 bases agree with TRBD2. V lost 3 bases and J lost 7; bases outside the gene matches: 9. This CDR3 is built from 14 residues. From germline, CDR1 is DFQATT and CDR2 SNEGSKA (reference sequence). The CDR3 sequence: CSASGRGGYVTQYF. For the CDR3, the DNA is TGCAGTGCTAGTGGGCGGGGGGGTTATGTGACCCAGTACTTC.

At least ten counts were recorded for this clonotype. The CDR3 DNA sequence: TGTGCCAGCTCCGATACCTCCGGGTCTTTAGGTATGAACACTGAAGCTTTCTTT. Translated: CASSDTSGSLGMNTEAFF. This chain connects TRBV2 to TRBJ1-1; unclear D gene. The CDR3 spans 18 residues. CDR1 and CDR2 from the germline V gene are SNHLY and FYNNEI. Trimming removed 8 bases at V and 0 bases at J, with 25 bases between.

This clonotype was seen more than once but under ten times. The chain joins TRBV20-1 to TRBJ2-2; D possibly corresponds to TRBD1 (6 bases). Deletions cut 6 bases from V and 4 bases from J, with 27 bases between. Germline V gene lookup returns CDR1 DFQATT and CDR2 SNEGSKA (reference sequence). This CDR3 spans 18 amino acids. The CDR3 loop reads CSAAGQTLGQQVTGELFF. The CDR3 coding sequence is TGCAGTGCGGCAGGACAGACTTTAGGCCAGCAGGTCACCGGGGAGCTGTTTTTT.

This clonotype was detected ten times or more. The chain carries TRBV28 and TRBJ2-1; 8 bases are a match to TRBD2. The CDR3 runs 15 residues. Losses at the gene ends were 5 bases for V and 2 bases for J; bases not matched to a gene: 5. Germline V gives CDR1 MDHEN, CDR2 SYDVKM. The CDR3 region has the DNA TGTGCCAGCAGTACCCGGACTAGCACCTACAATGAGCAGTTCTTC. Its protein product is CASSTRTSTYNEQFF.

Ten or more counts support this clonotype. CDR3 residues: CASSFLGSGAYEQYF. DNA for the CDR3: TGTGCCAGCAGTTTCTTGGGTAGCGGGGCCTACGAGCAGTACTTC. The gene calls are TRBV28 and TRBJ2-7; 8 bases agree with TRBD2. The CDR3 has 15 amino acids. Germline CDR1 reads MDHEN; CDR2 reads SYDVKM. V shed 3 bases, J shed 2 bases, and the junction held 6 bases outside the gene matches. Full variable domain (rest looked up from reference TRBV28 and TRBJ2-7): DVKVTQSSRYLVKRTGEKVFLECVQDMDHENMFWYRQDPGLGLRLIYFSYDVKMKEKGDIPEGYSVSREKKERFSLILESASTNQTSMYLCASSFLGSGAYEQYFGPGTRLTVT.

The chain combines TRBV14 with TRBJ2-3; D remains unclear. The V gene lost 4 bases and the J gene lost 1 base, with 15 bases spanning the gap. Per germline, CDR1 SGHDN and CDR2 FVKESK. The CDR3 spans 16 residues. The CDR3 DNA follows: TGTGCCAGCAGCCCTCGGGCCCGCCGTGGCACAGATACGCAGTATTTT. It codes for CASSPRARRGTDTQYF.

This clonotype was seen repeatedly, ten times or more. The gene calls are TRBV5-1 and TRBJ2-1, with TRBD2 as a possible D gene (5 bases). CDR1 and CDR2 (germline): SGHRS, YFSETQ. The CDR3 totals 13 residues. Trimming cost V 0 bases and J 8 bases, with 9 bases left between them. This chain's CDR3 is CASSLGERDEQFF. The CDR3 DNA follows: TGCGCCAGCAGCTTGGGAGAGAGGGATGAGCAGTTCTTC.

This clonotype has a count of ten or more. The chain couples TRBV9 to TRBJ2-1, with 8 bases identical to TRBD1. V lost 6 bases to trimming and J lost 0 bases; unmatched junction nucleotides: 5. Germline CDR1 reads SGDLS; CDR2 reads YYNGEE. The CDR3 extends over 15 amino acids. CDR3 in amino acids: CASTPQGDSYNEQFF. The CDR3 DNA reads as TGTGCCAGCACCCCACAGGGGGACTCCTACAATGAGCAGTTCTTC. The full variable domain, with the rest looked up from reference TRBV9 and TRBJ2-1, is DSGVTQTPKHLITATGQRVTLRCSPRSGDLSVYWYQQSLDQGLQFLIQYYNGEERAKGNILERFSAQQFPDLHSELNLSSLELGDSALYFCASTPQGDSYNEQFFGPGTRLTVL.

This clonotype was detected ten times or more. The chain recombines TRBV7-2 with TRBJ1-1, with TRBD1 as a possible D gene (6 bases). V was clipped by 8 bases and J by 5 bases, with 15 bases between them. The CDR3 length is 13 residues. Germline-derived CDR1 and CDR2 are SGHTA and FQGNSA. The CDR3, as DNA: TGTGCCAGCTTCGACCCGGGGGCGACTGAAGCTTTCTTT. Translated: CASFDPGATEAFF. The full variable domain, its missing parts supplied by reference TRBV7-2 and TRBJ1-1, is GAGVSQSPSNKVTEKGKDVELRCDPISGHTALYWYRQSLGQGLEFLIYFQGNSAPDKSGLPSDRFSAERTGGSVSTLTIQRTQQEDSAVYLCASFDPGATEAFFGQGTRLTVV.

The sample holds many counts of this clonotype. This chain joins TRBV12-3 or TRBV12-4 and TRBJ1-5, with D perhaps TRBD1 (5 bases). CDR3 size: 14 residues. V was clipped by 4 bases and J by 7 bases, with 14 bases between them. In DNA form, the CDR3 reads TGTGCCAGCAGTTCAGGGTTGGGTCGACAGCCCCAGCATTTT. This encodes CASSSGLGRQPQHF.

V is TRBV7-3 and J is TRBJ2-2; D uncertain. Trimming removed 5 bases at V and 2 bases at J, with 9 bases between. This CDR3 has 14 residues. Per germline, CDR1 SGHTA and CDR2 FQGTGA. The CDR3 loop is CASSLAFNTGELFF. The CDR3 DNA is TGTGCCAGCAGCCTGGCGTTCAACACCGGGGAGCTGTTTTTT. The variable domain in full, with the rest retrieved from reference TRBV7-3 and TRBJ2-2, is GAGVSQTPSNKVTEKGKYVELRCDPISGHTALYWYRQSLGQGPEFLIYFQGTGAADDSGLPNDRFFAVRPEGSVSTLKIQRTERGDSAVYLCASSLAFNTGELFFGEGSRLTVL.

The rearrangement links TRBV29-1 to TRBJ2-7; D tentatively reads TRBD1 or TRBD2 (5 bases each). Germline assignment: CDR1 SQVTM and CDR2 ANQGSEA. This CDR3 has 12 residues. V lost 6 bases and J lost 4, with 13 bases in between. The CDR3, as DNA: TGCAGCGTCACCGGGACCCCTTACGAGCAGTACTTC. It yields the protein CSVTGTPYEQYF.

In its sample, this clonotype was seen many times. The chain has TRBV12-3 or TRBV12-4 and TRBJ2-7; 8 nucleotides agree with TRBD2. Trimming took 5 bases from V and 0 from J; bases not matched to a gene: 9. The CDR3 consists of 16 residues. The CDR3 region has the DNA TGTGCCAGCAGTGGCCCGATAGCGGGGTTCTCCTACGAGCAGTACTTC. Translated: CASSGPIAGFSYEQYF.

The gene calls are TRBV20-1 and TRBJ2-5, with 10 bases fitting TRBD1. The CDR3 extends over 14 amino acids. Germline V gene data show CDR1 as DFQATT and CDR2 as SNEGSKA (reference sequence). V lost 6 bases to trimming and J lost 3 bases; unmatched junction nucleotides: 7. The CDR3 spells CSALGQGREETQYF. CDR3 nucleotide sequence: TGCAGTGCCTTGGGACAGGGGAGGGAAGAGACCCAGTACTTC.

The J gene is TRBJ1-1, the V gene TRBV10-2, with 9 bases fitting TRBD1. Germline lookup yields CDR1 WSHSY and CDR2 SAAADI. The CDR3 has 15 amino acids. Trimming removed 6 bases from V and 0 bases from J; junction bases left unmatched: 5. CDR3 DNA: TGCGCCAGCAGCTTCGGGACAGGGATGAACACTGAAGCTTTCTTT. This translates into CASSFGTGMNTEAFF.

The sample holds many counts of this clonotype. The chain employs TRBV28 and TRBJ2-7, with a possible D match to TRBD2 (5 bases). Trimming left V 8 bases short and J 7 bases short, with 12 bases between. The length of the CDR3 is 11 residues. Germline-derived CDR1 and CDR2 are MDHEN and SYDVKM. CDR3 amino acids: CASRRRREQYF. DNA for the CDR3: TGTGCCAGCCGTAGGAGGAGGGAGCAGTACTTC. Full variable domain (remainder filled in from reference TRBV28 and TRBJ2-7): DVKVTQSSRYLVKRTGEKVFLECVQDMDHENMFWYRQDPGLGLRLIYFSYDVKMKEKGDIPEGYSVSREKKERFSLILESASTNQTSMYLCASRRRREQYFGPGTRLTVT.